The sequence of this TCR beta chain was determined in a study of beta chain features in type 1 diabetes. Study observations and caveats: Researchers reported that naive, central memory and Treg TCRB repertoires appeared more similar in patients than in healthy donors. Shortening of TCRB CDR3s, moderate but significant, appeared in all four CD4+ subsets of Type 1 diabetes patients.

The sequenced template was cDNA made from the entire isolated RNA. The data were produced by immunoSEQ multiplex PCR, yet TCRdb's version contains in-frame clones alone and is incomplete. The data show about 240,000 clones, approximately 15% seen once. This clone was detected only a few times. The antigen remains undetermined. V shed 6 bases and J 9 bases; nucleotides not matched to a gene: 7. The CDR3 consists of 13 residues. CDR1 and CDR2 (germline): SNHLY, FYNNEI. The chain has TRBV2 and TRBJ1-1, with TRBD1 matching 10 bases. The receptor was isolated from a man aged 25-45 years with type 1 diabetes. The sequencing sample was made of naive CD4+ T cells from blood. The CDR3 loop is CASRETGGLQAFF. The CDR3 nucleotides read TGTGCCAGCAGGGAGACAGGGGGCCTTCAAGCTTTCTTT.